The rows below give T cell receptor beta chains drawn from one sample of a study of T cells in Graves' hyperthyroidism and ophthalmopathy. TCRdb independently ran MiXCR on the multiplex PCR reads; one entry per CDR3 protein. The sample includes over 200,000 distinct CDR3 sequences, 13% to 15% of them seen just once. The sample consisted of blood. These TCRs come from a woman in her forties with Graves' hyperthyroidism that later progressed to Graves' ophthalmopathy. The CDR3 runs from the conserved cysteine through the conserved F or W. The order of the fields is V gene, clone size, D gene, J gene, CDR3 protein, CDR3 DNA. A D gene is named only where the DNA matches it firmly. Rows give clone size only sometimes, using once, few, many, or a class for an expanded clone.

TRBV3-1	few	NA	TRBJ2-7	CATRGRPSYEQYF	TGTGCCACCCGAGGACGACCTTCCTACGAGCAGTACTTC
TRBV6-1	many	NA	TRBJ2-1	CASSLSPQGAYNEQFF	TGTGCCAGCAGCCTATCTCCACAGGGTGCCTACAATGAGCAGTTCTTC
TRBV30	many	TRBD1	TRBJ1-3	CAWSVLGGNPRTGSGNTIYF	TGTGCCTGGAGTGTTTTAGGAGGCAATCCGAGGACAGGCTCTGGAAACACCATATATTTT
TRBV20-1	NA	NA	TRBJ2-1	CSANRRGRGYNEQFF	TGCAGTGCAAACCGGCGGGGCAGGGGCTACAATGAGCAGTTCTTC
TRBV27	many	TRBD1	TRBJ2-5	CASSLNRGLRETQYF	TGTGCCAGCAGTTTGAACAGGGGTTTAAGAGAGACCCAGTACTTC
TRBV6-1	many	NA	TRBJ1-2	CASSDRVYGYTF	TGTGCCAGCAGTGACAGGGTCTATGGCTACACCTTC
TRBV19	few	NA	TRBJ2-1	CASSPPQGRPDNEQFF	TGTGCCAGTAGTCCGCCTCAGGGCCGTCCGGACAATGAGCAGTTCTTC
TRBV6-2/TRBV6-3	few	NA	TRBJ2-6	CATLRGLSGANVLTF	TGTGCCACCCTGAGAGGGCTCTCTGGGGCCAACGTCCTGACTTTC
TRBV24-1	NA	NA	TRBJ2-2	CATSDLGIGDEHTGELFF	TGTGCCACCAGTGATTTAGGGATAGGGGATGAGCACACCGGGGAGCTGTTTTTT
TRBV10-3	NA	NA	TRBJ2-3	CAIEQGSTDTQYF	TGTGCCATCGAACAGGGTAGCACAGATACGCAGTATTTT
TRBV7-9	many	NA	TRBJ1-1	CASSAQRFMNTEAFF	TGTGCCAGCAGCGCACAGAGATTCATGAACACTGAAGCTTTCTTT
TRBV10-3	NA	NA	TRBJ2-7	CAISSSVVLKYEQYF	TGTGCCATCAGTTCTAGTGTGGTCCTCAAATACGAGCAGTACTTC
TRBV10-3	many	NA	TRBJ2-3	CAISDFIEDTQYF	TGTGCCATCAGTGATTTTATAGAAGATACGCAGTATTTT
TRBV6-1	many	NA	TRBJ2-1	CASSESVAESSYNEQFF	TGTGCCAGCAGTGAATCAGTAGCGGAGTCGTCCTACAATGAGCAGTTCTTC
TRBV11-2	NA	NA	TRBJ1-3	CASSLANTIYF	TGTGCCAGCAGCTTAGCTAACACCATATATTTT
TRBV28	many	NA	TRBJ2-5	CASSSLVNWGTQYF	TGTGCCAGCAGCTCACTAGTGAACTGGGGGACCCAGTACTTC
TRBV4-1	NA	NA	TRBJ1-1	CASSLWGGQMNTEAFF	TGCGCCAGCAGTCTGTGGGGGGGCCAGATGAACACTGAAGCTTTCTTT
TRBV12-3/TRBV12-4	many	TRBD1	TRBJ1-2	CASSQDRGSGYTF	TGTGCCAGCAGCCAGGACAGGGGAAGCGGCTACACCTTC
TRBV2	many	NA	TRBJ2-2	CASSEELSNTGELFF	TGTGCCAGCAGTGAGGAACTCTCAAACACCGGGGAGCTGTTTTTT
TRBV28	many	TRBD1	TRBJ2-1	CASSLPSTRDRAYNEQFF	TGTGCCAGCAGTTTACCATCTACCCGGGACAGGGCCTACAATGAGCAGTTCTTC
TRBV29-1	NA	NA	TRBJ2-2	CSVPSPYITGELFF	TGCAGCGTACCCTCACCCTATATCACCGGGGAGCTGTTTTTT
TRBV20-1	many	TRBD2	TRBJ2-5	CSAYLAGGYETQYF	TGCAGTGCTTACCTAGCGGGAGGGTATGAGACCCAGTACTTC
TRBV27	few	NA	TRBJ2-7	CASSLIYGPSYEQYF	TGTGCCAGCAGTTTAATTTATGGGCCCTCCTACGAGCAGTACTTC
TRBV27	many	NA	TRBJ1-2	CASSGGRGGYTF	TGTGCCAGCAGTGGGGGGCGTGGTGGCTACACCTTC
TRBV20-1	many	TRBD1	TRBJ2-7	CSIPRRGLYEQYF	TGCAGTATCCCGCGAAGGGGGCTATACGAGCAGTACTTC
TRBV3-1	few	TRBD1	TRBJ2-7	CASSQDNAGGTYF	TGTGCCAGCAGCCAAGATAACGCAGGGGGCACGTACTTC